The 2 T cell receptor beta chains given below trace back to one sample, sequenced in a study of blood T cell repertoires in COVID-19. Assay used: immunoSEQ multiplex PCR; TCRdb lists only in-frame clones, some missing. The table shows approximately 150,000 clones, with 80% to 90% occurring only once. The source material was peripheral blood. These receptors came from a woman aged 55-75 years with acute or convalescent COVID-19.

The J gene is TRBJ1-1, the V gene TRBV4-3, with 7 nucleotides matching TRBD1. V was clipped by 1 base and J by 5 bases; unmatched bases: 10. CDR1 is LGHNA, CDR2 YSLEER, per germline. This CDR3 is 16 amino acids long. The CDR3 sequence: CASSQGQGSGRTEAFF. The CDR3 nucleotides are TGCGCCAGCAGCCAAGGACAGGGATCGGGGAGGACTGAAGCTTTCTTT.

The chain has TRBV4-2 and TRBJ2-1, with 12 bases lining up with TRBD2. Germline V lookup: CDR1 LGHNA, CDR2 YNFKEQ. The V gene end was trimmed by 5 bases and the J gene end by 5 bases; junction bases not matched to a gene: 1. The CDR3 extends over 14 amino acids. The CDR3 sequence is CASSTSGGHNEQFF. CDR3 in DNA: TGTGCCAGCAGCACTAGCGGGGGGCACAATGAGCAGTTCTTC.